A single T cell receptor beta chain is shown here with its context. This clone was seen a few times. Its antigen is still unknown. The record has no base qualities; no much larger clone is one base away. The cohort comprised 550 to 700 healthy bone marrow donors. At the time of sampling, all cohort members were nominally healthy, though unrecorded immune exposures were likely present. The donor was CMV seronegative and was included in the group of approximately 350 seronegative cohort members. A peripheral blood sample was collected from each donor, and TCR beta sequencing was performed on peripheral blood mononuclear cells. The Qiagen DNeasy Blood Extraction Kit was used to extract genomic DNA from the blood cell samples. These data originate in a study of cytomegalovirus exposure and HLA in healthy donors (dated by TCRdb to about 2017). The study in broad terms: In an earlier analysis of about 560 of the donors, around 290 Gb of sequence data and 100 million or so unique TCR beta sequences from roughly 190 million T cells were reported. The study aimed to test whether cataloging public T cell receptors could reveal signatures of past pathogen exposure. Because of strong linkage in the cohort, roughly five DR-DQ haplotypes were treated as single units for association and clustering. A later genetic analysis took genome-wide SNP genotypes for about three fifths of the 666 donors and used that subset as a discovery cohort. Rather than using new phenotypic data, the later analysis identified candidate immune exposures from TCR beta sequences and from how often those sequences occurred across donors. The study profiled the T cell repertoires of about 640 subjects by immunosequencing and related them to cytomegalovirus serostatus. A later analysis re-examined previously published TCR beta repertoires from about 670 donors and added high-resolution HLA genotyping to investigate patterns of TCR occurrence. To predict cytomegalovirus infection status, the study brought together high-throughput TCR immunosequencing, statistical association of individual TCRs with disease status, and machine learning. An earlier analysis of approximately 630 of the donors applied high-throughput TCR beta sequencing to assess whether each TCR beta V gene segment acted as functional or pseudogenic. Every repertoire in the discovery cohort had been generated on one and the same sequencing platform. The number of donors typed differed by locus, with about 629-640 for A, B, C, DRB1 and DQB1, roughly 520 for DQA1, approximately 570 for DPA1, and around 430 for DPB1. About 280 gigabases of sequencing data and about 92 million unique TCR sequences made up an early release that covered approximately 700 HLA-typed donors. The genetic ancestry cluster associated with self-reported Caucasian donors included about four fifths of the roughly 400 genotyped donors. Donor age, sex, ethnicity and CMV serostatus were collected together with the repertoire data. Both class I and class II loci were covered by HLA typing, at four-digit resolution. Along with the approximately 700-subject first cohort, a separate validation cohort of around 110 different subjects was used. Among 300 to 450 genotyped donors of the cohort, an average of around 240,000 unique TCR beta nucleotide sequences were sequenced per donor, about a sixth of them non-productive. The research as a whole found: The presence/absence analyses assumed that sequencing depth was roughly uniform across donors, and that assumption may not be true. For the cohort, immune exposure information was limited to CMV serostatus. The study gave a list of some 150 TCR beta chains associated with cytomegalovirus. A cluster of highly shared sequence variants was judged likely to represent a technical artifact of the sequencing pipeline. Some IMGT-functional V segments, including TRBV6-2 and TRBV6-3, could not be distinguished by the 87-base-pair reads and were therefore excluded. A later genetic analysis associated a missense DCLRE1C variant with V-gene and J-gene trimming of TCR beta chains, and an independent cohort replicated the association. Most TCR sequences were observed very rarely across donors, whereas some public TCRs were present in many individuals. A later analysis reported that several top co-occurrence clusters appeared linked to parvovirus B19, influenza, CMV and Epstein-Barr virus. According to a later analysis, TCR association rates differed among HLA loci, with DRB1 alleles showing the most associated TCRs and HLA-C alleles showing the fewest. A further reported finding was that TCR beta sequences accurately predicted the HLA-A and HLA-B alleles for most subjects in the first cohort. Because some donors lacked HLA typing at each locus, the association tests relied only on the typed subset. Compared with the approximately 710-donor mean, donors in an Asian-associated ancestry cluster had fewer N-insertions in productive TCRs, according to a later genetic analysis. A later analysis found that most CMV-associated TCR beta chains appeared HLA-restricted, with HLA associations seemingly driven largely by CMV exposure. Some 15 rarely observed V segments, including chromosome 9 orphons, were excluded from the earlier analysis of about 500 of the donors because counts were too low. A later analysis found that HLA-associated TCR beta chains were more clonally expanded and had lower generation probabilities than equally common non-associated chains. In an earlier analysis of a few hundred of the donors, most TCR beta V segments were observed in productive rearrangements about 87% or about 30% of the time, broadly matching IMGT annotations. Assigning TCR associations to individual alleles was difficult when HLA alleles, especially DR and DQ, strongly co-occurred. In this cohort, only TCR beta chains were sequenced, and detectable features were limited by the absence of alpha or paired-chain data. Linkage disequilibrium might explain the correlated functional status among segregating V segments, but an unknown experimental factor could not be excluded. The classifier was reported to diagnose cytomegalovirus status with high specificity and sensitivity in both the original cohort and the validation cohort. A later analysis associated about 17,000 TCR beta sequences with specific HLA alleles at a false discovery rate of 0.05. According to the authors, the approach could potentially be generalized to other disease states and immunological phenotypes. In vitro tests confirmed that a few of the cytomegalovirus-associated TCR beta chains recognize cytomegalovirus antigens.

Per the germline V gene, SGHDT is the CDR1 and YYEEEE is the CDR2. V drops 4 bases and J drops 1 base, leaving 11 bases in between. Its CDR3 holds 14 amino acids, cysteine through phenylalanine. The entry retains the CDR3 DNA only, 42 bases that are in frame from base 1. Receptor amplification or capture employed the immunoSEQ multiplex PCR assay. For the multiplex PCR, a mixture combining 60 forward primers for TCR Vbeta segments and 13 reverse primers for TCR Jbeta segments was used. The CDR3 region of rearranged TCR beta genes was amplified from genomic DNA with a multiplex PCR assay. Amplified TCR beta libraries were sequenced as 87-base-pair reads on the Illumina HiSeq System. The authors' analysis ran thus. A later analysis counted some 80 million unique TCR beta chains across the approximately 700 repertoires, and around 9.9 million of these chains were shared by at least two donors. A nearest-neighbor algorithm error-corrected the raw reads and collapsed the reads into unique sequences, merging closely related sequences to remove PCR and sequencing errors. CDR3 sequences were aligned to IMGT reference sequences to assign V, D and J gene segments. For a sequence to be retained, a match of at least six nucleotides to both a V gene segment and a J gene segment was required. Rearrangements were called productive when the CDR3 lacked stop codons and stayed in frame with V and J; all others were non-productive. CDR3 was defined according to IMGT convention as the region running from the second conserved V-encoded cysteine to the conserved J-encoded phenylalanine. Sequences without an unambiguous match to a single V gene segment were excluded from the earlier analysis of 450 to 650 of the donors. In an earlier analysis of roughly 600 of the donors, a V segment was called functional when productive rearrangements were above 56.7%, and segregating when the standard deviation between donors exceeded 5%. A statistical classification framework was built to diagnose cytomegalovirus status from the catalog of TCR beta chain sequences. In a later analysis, TCR nucleotide sequences were compared against IMGT/GENE-DB human TR gene sequences so that V and J genes could be assigned. Using the TCRdist pipeline, a later analysis assigned CDR3 sequences along with most-parsimonious VDJ recombination scenarios. In a later analysis, every TCR beta chain was defined by the combination of its CDR3 amino acid sequence and its V-gene family, and reads without a unique V-gene family were dropped. As a way to deal with suspected cross-contamination and a sequencing artifact, a later analysis dropped under 600 nucleotide sequences that were highly shared and had low generation probability. For each public chain, a later analysis derived a clonal expansion index from normalized ranks of inferred template counts within each repertoire. In a later analysis, generation probabilities were computed with a VDJ recombination model fitted to out-of-frame rearrangements, and the resulting probabilities were checked against IGoR. A later analysis scored TCR-TCR, TCR-HLA and TCR-CMV co-occurrence with hypergeometric tests, applying a repertoire-size bias correction to TCR pairs. In a later analysis, false discovery rates were estimated by permuting HLA or CMV assignments 20 times. In a later analysis, co-occurring TCRs were grouped using DBSCAN, and TCRdist sequence similarity was added for clustering within HLA-allele-positive subsets. Repertoires with fewer than 30,000 or more than 120,000 public chains, plus five repertoires with anomalous nucleotide sharing, were excluded from co-occurrence clustering. Entries here come from immuneACCESS through TCRdb and include only in-frame sequences with V and J called. Some clones fail to appear in such tables; in the studies checked, an unresolved V gene covers under half of the shortfall, and the cause of the remainder is unknown. V and J calls plus clone size are reproduced from that table; the DNA served to infer D and trimming. The sample table shows hundreds of thousands of clones, and around 80% are seen once. Around 0.2% of the sample lies in the top ten.

The chain is made from TRBV5-6 and TRBJ1-1; the D gene cannot be resolved reliably. The sequenced sample was PBMCs. The receptor was isolated from a girl aged 2-10 years in good health and CMV-seronegative. The nucleotide sequence reads TGTGCCAGCAGCCAACGCGGCAGGAACACTGAAGCTTTCTTT. Its protein is CASSQRGRNTEAFF.